The clone carrying this T cell receptor (beta chain) was seen ten or more times. TCRdb independently ran MiXCR on the reads; one entry per CDR3 protein. The sample contains 150,000 to 200,000 distinct CDR3 sequences, about a tenth of which appear only once. The CDR3 totals 18 residues. V was clipped by 5 bases and J by 0 bases, with 20 bases between them. In germline, CDR1 is SGHTA, CDR2 FQGNSA. This sample is drawn from a study of T cell repertoires in cytomegalovirus infection. The chain employs TRBV7-2 and TRBJ1-3; D is perhaps TRBD1 (5 bases). Specimen: PBMCs. This clonotype was obtained from a human donor in good health (CMV status not recorded). Some clones in this sample may be carry-over from other donors' samples. The CDR3 DNA reads as TGTGCCAGCAGCCTCGTGGGGGGATCCCAGGGCTCTGGAAACACCATATATTTT. Amino acid sequence: CASSLVGGSQGSGNTIYF.